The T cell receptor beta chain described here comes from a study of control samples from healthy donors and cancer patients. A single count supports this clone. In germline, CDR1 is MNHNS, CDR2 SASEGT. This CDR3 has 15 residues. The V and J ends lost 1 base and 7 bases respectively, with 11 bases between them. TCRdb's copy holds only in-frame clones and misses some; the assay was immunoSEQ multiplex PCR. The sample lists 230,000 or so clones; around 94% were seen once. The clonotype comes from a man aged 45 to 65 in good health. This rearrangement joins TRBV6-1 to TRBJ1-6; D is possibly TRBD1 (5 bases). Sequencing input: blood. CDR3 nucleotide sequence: TGTGCCAGCAGTGAAGAGTCGGGGACGAATTCACCCCTCCACTTT. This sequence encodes CASSEESGTNSPLHF.